Each of the 32 T cell receptor beta chains below was sequenced from the same sample in a study of shared clonotypes between healthy human individuals. The method was immunoSEQ multiplex PCR; TCRdb's version includes in-frame clones alone and lacks a portion of them. The table lists 2 million to 2.5 million clones, about nine tenths of them singletons. The source material was naive CD4+ T cells from PBMCs. Subset described: CD45RA+ positively selected. The source is a man between 18 and 29 years old in good health. Some clones in this sample may be carry-over from other donors' samples.

The gene calls are TRBV4-2 and TRBJ2-7, with D maybe TRBD1 (6 bases). Trimming stripped 0 bases from V and 1 base from J, with 13 bases between. Germline CDR1 reads LGHNA; CDR2 reads YNFKEQ. The CDR3 contains 16 residues. Here the CDR3 reads CASSQEGAARSYEQYF. The CDR3 DNA sequence: TGTGCCAGCAGCCAAGAGGGGGCAGCGAGATCCTACGAGCAGTACTTC.

The V call is TRBV5-1, the J call TRBJ2-1, with 14 bases that match TRBD2. Losses at the gene ends were 3 bases for V and 9 bases for J; bases not matched to a gene: 5. The V gene's germline CDR1 is SGHRS and CDR2 YFSETQ. This CDR3 region has 15 residues. The CDR3 region has the DNA TGCGCCAGCAGCTATGGACTAGCGGGAGGTATTGAGCAGTTCTTC. Translation: CASSYGLAGGIEQFF.

The chain has TRBV10-3 and TRBJ2-7; D gene uncertain. Germline values: CDR1 ENHRY, CDR2 SYGVKD. Trimming stripped 3 bases from V and 1 base from J, with 7 bases between. CDR3 size: 13 residues. The CDR3 DNA reads TGTGCCATCAGTGACCCAATTTCCTACGAGCAGTACTTC. Its protein product is CAISDPISYEQYF.

This chain connects TRBV5-4 to TRBJ2-7; 10 bases align to TRBD1. The CDR3 is made up of 17 amino acids. V lost 2 bases to trimming and J lost 1 base; unmatched junction nucleotides: 9. Germline V lookup: CDR1 SGHNT, CDR2 YYREEE (reference sequence). CDR3 bases: TGTGCCAGCAGCTTATTTCCCGGGACAGGGGCTTCCTACGAGCAGTACTTC. Translating gives CASSLFPGTGASYEQYF.

A few counts support this clone. This sequence joins TRBV28 and TRBJ2-7; 8 nucleotides agree with TRBD1. The CDR3 covers 13 residues. Per the germline V gene, CDR1 is MDHEN and CDR2 is SYDVKM. With V trimmed by 8 bases and J by 2 bases, 5 bases remained unmatched. CDR3: CASGPGQAYEQYF. CDR3 DNA sequence: TGTGCCAGCGGACCGGGACAGGCCTACGAGCAGTACTTC.

The chain is built from TRBV6-5 and TRBJ2-6; D unclear. The CDR3 loop spans 15 amino acids. Per the germline V gene, CDR1 is MNHEY and CDR2 is SVGAGI. V was shortened by 5 bases and J by 0 bases, with 8 bases between the two germline ends. DNA for the CDR3: TGTGCCAGCAGTACTTCCCCCTCTGGGGCCAACGTCCTGACTTTC. It yields the protein CASSTSPSGANVLTF.

The chain uses TRBV28 and TRBJ2-7, with D possibly being TRBD1 (6 bases). V lost 9 bases and J 6 bases, leaving 15 bases between the germline ends. Germline V CDR1 and CDR2: MDHEN, SYDVKM. The length of the CDR3 is 12 residues. CDR3 region: CASTQGSLEQYF. The DNA of the CDR3 is TGTGCCAGTACTCAGGGGTCGCTCGAGCAGTACTTC. The full variable domain, rest sourced from reference TRBV28 and TRBJ2-7, is DVKVTQSSRYLVKRTGEKVFLECVQDMDHENMFWYRQDPGLGLRLIYFSYDVKMKEKGDIPEGYSVSREKKERFSLILESASTNQTSMYLCASTQGSLEQYFGPGTRLTVT.

The chain joins TRBV30 to TRBJ2-5; 8 bases are shared with TRBD1. With the DNA end fitting TRBJ2-7 better, the J assignment may be wrong. In germline, CDR1 is GTSNPN, CDR2 SVGIG (reference sequence). There are 15 residues in the CDR3. The CDR3 loop is CAWSLTSDRAYEQYF. The DNA for the CDR3 is TGTGCCTGGAGTCTAACCTCGGACAGGGCCTACGAGCAGTACTTC.

The V gene is TRBV5-1, the J gene TRBJ2-5, with a weak D call TRBD2 (5 bases). The germline gives CDR1 SGHRS, CDR2 YFSETQ. This CDR3 contains 14 residues. V was shortened by 0 bases and J by 5 bases, with 11 bases between the two germline ends. The CDR3 region is CASSLAAGGETQYF. The CDR3 DNA follows: TGCGCCAGCAGCTTGGCTGCGGGCGGGGAGACCCAGTACTTC. The full variable domain, with the rest looked up from reference TRBV5-1 and TRBJ2-5, is KAGVTQTPRYLIKTRGQQVTLSCSPISGHRSVSWYQQTPGQGLQFLFEYFSETQRNKGNFPGRFSGRQFSNSRSEMNVSTLELGDSALYLCASSLAAGGETQYFGPGTRLLVL.

V is TRBV28 and J is TRBJ1-4; D remains ambiguous. Germline CDR1 is MDHEN and CDR2 is SYDVKM. The ends were cut back, 7 bases at V and 4 bases at J, with 13 bases in the middle. This CDR3 comprises 14 residues. CDR3 region: CASTLGGNNEKLFF. CDR3 nucleotide sequence: TGTGCCAGCACCCTGGGAGGGAATAATGAAAAACTGTTTTTT.

This clone has a handful of counts. V gene TRBV5-1 combines with J gene TRBJ1-5, with 9 positions matching TRBD1. Germline V gene lookup returns CDR1 SGHRS and CDR2 YFSETQ. The CDR3 loop spans 14 amino acids. V lost 3 bases, J lost 6 bases, and 4 bases stayed unmatched. In DNA form, the CDR3 reads TGCGCCAGCAGCTACGGGACAGGGATTCAGCCCCAGCATTTT. Its protein product is CASSYGTGIQPQHF.

CDR3 region: CASSPPLLAAYNEQFF. CDR3 sequence (DNA): TGTGCCAGCAGCCCTCCCCTACTAGCGGCCTACAATGAGCAGTTCTTC. V usage is TRBV7-2 and J usage is TRBJ2-1, with 8 bases lining up with TRBD2. The germline V gene encodes CDR1 SGHTA and CDR2 FQGNSA. V was clipped by 5 bases and J by 2 bases; unmatched bases: 8. The CDR3 totals 16 residues.

The chain recombines TRBV5-4 with TRBJ2-7, with 7 bases that match TRBD1. The CDR3 is 14 amino acids. Germline CDR1 SGHNT, CDR2 YYREEE (reference sequence). The V gene end was trimmed by 4 bases and the J gene end by 2 bases; junction bases not matched to a gene: 6. As DNA, the CDR3 is TGTGCCAGCAGCAATAGACAGGGCCCCTACGAGCAGTACTTC. Translated: CASSNRQGPYEQYF.

This sequence joins TRBV28 and TRBJ1-5, with D unresolved. The V gene lost 5 bases and the J gene lost 0 bases, with 5 bases spanning the gap. This CDR3 contains 13 residues. The V gene's germline CDR1 is MDHEN and CDR2 SYDVKM. DNA for the CDR3: TGTGCCAGCAGTCCCGATAGCAATCAGCCCCAGCATTTT. Its protein product is CASSPDSNQPQHF.

Concerning this clone: Other DNA sequences in this specimen translate into the identical CDR3. The genes are TRBV7-2 and TRBJ2-7; no clear D. Looked up from germline, CDR1 is SGHTA and CDR2 is FQGNSA. V lost 1 base, J lost 3 bases, and 7 bases lay in between. The CDR3 consists of 13 residues. The CDR3 DNA reads as TGTGCCAGCAGCTTAGGGAGCTACTACGAGCAGTACTTC. Its protein is CASSLGSYYEQYF.

The rearrangement joins TRBV2 to TRBJ2-1; TRBD2 matches at 7 bases. Per the germline V gene, CDR1 is SNHLY and CDR2 is FYNNEI. The CDR3 contains 15 residues. V lost 6 bases, J lost 3 bases, and 8 bases stayed unmatched. CDR3 bases: TGTGCCAGCAGGGATAGCGGGTTCTTCTACAATGAGCAGTTCTTC. This gives the protein CASRDSGFFYNEQFF.

The V call is TRBV6-1, the J call TRBJ2-3, with D perhaps being TRBD1 or TRBD2 (5 bases each). Trimming took off 4 bases at V and 0 bases at J, with 17 bases between the two ends. Germline V gives CDR1 MNHNS, CDR2 SASEGT. CDR3 length: 17 amino acids. CDR3 sequence reads: CASSGGDYTISTDTQYF. CDR3 bases: TGTGCCAGCAGTGGGGGCGACTATACGATAAGCACAGATACGCAGTATTTT.

V is TRBV18 and J is TRBJ2-6, with D perhaps matching TRBD1 (6 bases). The germline V gene has CDR1 KGHSH and CDR2 LQKENI. CDR3 length: 17 residues. V was pared by 3 bases and J by 4 bases, with 16 bases between. DNA of the CDR3: TGTGCCAGCTCACCGACAGGTCCCCTGGGGGGGGCCAACGTCCTGACTTTC. It encodes CASSPTGPLGGANVLTF.

As to this clone: Other DNA sequences of this sample code for an identical CDR3. The rearrangement joins TRBV9 to TRBJ2-1; no firm D call. The V and J ends lost 0 bases and 6 bases respectively, with 7 bases between them. The CDR3 extends over 13 amino acids. The germline V gene encodes CDR1 SGDLS and CDR2 YYNGEE. CDR3 DNA sequence: TGTGCCAGCAGCGTAGCTGGTGTCAATGAGCAGTTCTTC. Its protein is CASSVAGVNEQFF. The variable domain in full, completed from reference TRBV9 and TRBJ2-1, reads DSGVTQTPKHLITATGQRVTLRCSPRSGDLSVYWYQQSLDQGLQFLIQYYNGEERAKGNILERFSAQQFPDLHSELNLSSLELGDSALYFCASSVAGVNEQFFGPGTRLTVL.

The V call is TRBV25-1, the J call TRBJ2-7; 8 positions match TRBD1. The CDR3 runs to 14 residues. J lost 2 bases, V lost 4 bases, and 4 bases had no gene match. CDR1 and CDR2 from the germline V gene are MGHDK and SYGVNS. Here the CDR3 reads CASSANRGAYEQYF. In DNA form, the CDR3 reads TGTGCCAGCAGTGCGAACAGGGGGGCCTACGAGCAGTACTTC.

The V and J genes are TRBV2 and TRBJ1-2, with D tentatively TRBD1 (5 bases). Germline CDR1 SNHLY, CDR2 FYNNEI. The CDR3 is made up of 13 amino acids. V lost 6 bases, J lost 3 bases, and 11 bases lay in between. CDR3 in DNA: TGTGCCAGCAGCGCTAGGGGAGACTATGGCTACACCTTC. Translating it yields CASSARGDYGYTF. The full variable domain, in which reference TRBV2 and TRBJ1-2 provide the parts outside the CDR3, is EPEVTQTPSHQVTQMGQEVILRCVPISNHLYFYWYRQILGQKVEFLVSFYNNEISEKSEIFDDQFSVERPDGSNFTLKIRSTKLEDSAMYFCASSARGDYGYTFGSGTRLTVV.

The chain links TRBV6-1 to TRBJ1-2; possible D gene TRBD1, 6 bases. CDR1 MNHNS and CDR2 SASEGT come from the germline V gene. This CDR3 has 15 amino acids. The germline V and J ends were trimmed by 7 bases and 3 bases, with 18 bases remaining between them. This chain's CDR3 is CASTRGAGGDYGYTF. CDR3 coding DNA: TGTGCCAGCACCCGAGGGGCGGGGGGCGACTATGGCTACACCTTC.

V usage is TRBV5-1 and J usage is TRBJ2-1; the match to TRBD2 covers 14 bases. Per germline, CDR1 SGHRS and CDR2 YFSETQ. With V trimmed by 3 bases and J by 5 bases, 4 bases remained unmatched. The CDR3 contains 16 residues. For the CDR3, the DNA is TGCGCCAGCAGCTCACAGGGACTAGCGGGAGACAATGAGCAGTTCTTC. Encoded protein: CASSSQGLAGDNEQFF.

The genes are TRBV7-6 and TRBJ2-5; unclear D gene. CDR3 length: 11 amino acids. Germline assignment: CDR1 SGHVS and CDR2 FNYEAQ. The V and J ends lost 2 bases and 6 bases respectively, with 4 bases between them. The CDR3: CASSLQKTQYF. The CDR3 bases are TGTGCCAGCAGCTTACAAAAGACCCAGTACTTC.

The DNA for the CDR3 is TGTGCCAGCAGCTTAGGGACGAACACTGAAGCTTTCTTT. It encodes CASSLGTNTEAFF. The chain couples TRBV7-2 to TRBJ1-1; D unresolved. V lost 1 base and J lost 1, with 4 bases in between. Germline CDR1 SGHTA, CDR2 FQGNSA. The CDR3 contains 13 residues.

The rearrangement uses TRBV7-9 and TRBJ2-1; 7 nucleotides match TRBD2. Germline CDR1 reads SEHNR; CDR2 reads FQNEAQ (reference sequence). The CDR3 is 15 amino acids. V dropped 2 bases and J dropped 4; count of bases not matched to a gene: 5. This CDR3 is CASSLLRAGYNEQFF. In DNA form, the CDR3 reads TGTGCCAGCAGCTTATTACGAGCGGGGTACAATGAGCAGTTCTTC.

V gene TRBV7-9 combines with J gene TRBJ2-1; no clear D. Germline V gene data show CDR1 as SEHNR and CDR2 as FQNEAQ (reference sequence). This CDR3 is built from 19 residues. Trimming cost V 1 base and J 0 bases, with 19 bases left between them. CDR3 sequence reads: CASSLGNLRTLSSYNEQFF. The CDR3 coding sequence is TGTGCCAGCAGCTTAGGGAACCTACGAACTCTTAGCTCCTACAATGAGCAGTTCTTC.

The chain combines TRBV28 with TRBJ1-3, with D possibly being TRBD1 (5 bases). The CDR3 length is 15 residues. Trimming removed 3 bases from V and 11 bases from J, with 20 bases in between. In germline, CDR1 is MDHEN, CDR2 SYDVKM. CDR3 loop: CASSLARTPRGAIYF. In nucleotides, the CDR3 is TGTGCCAGCAGTTTGGCCAGGACACCCCGAGGCGCCATATATTTT.

This sequence joins TRBV19 and TRBJ1-2; 7 bases agree with TRBD1. CDR3 length: 16 amino acids. With V trimmed by 5 bases and J by 4 bases, 13 bases remained unmatched. The V gene's germline CDR1 is LNHDA and CDR2 SQIVND (reference sequence). In DNA form, the CDR3 reads TGTGCCAGTAGTCCTTCCGGGACAGCGAAGATCTATGGCTACACCTTC. This codes for CASSPSGTAKIYGYTF.

This clone was observed a single time. This sequence joins TRBV28 and TRBJ1-5; D gene ambiguous. The CDR3 sequence is 15 residues long. Looked up from germline, CDR1 is MDHEN and CDR2 is SYDVKM. Between the trimmed V and J ends, which lost 5 bases and 1 base, there was a span of 12 bases. The CDR3 DNA follows: TGTGCCAGCAGTGGCTGGCAATTGAGCAATCAGCCCCAGCATTTT. This sequence encodes CASSGWQLSNQPQHF.

A single count supports this clone. The chain carries TRBV5-4 and TRBJ2-5; possible D gene TRBD1, 6 bases. The CDR3 is 13 amino acids. The V gene's germline CDR1 is SGHNT and CDR2 YYREEE (reference sequence). Trimming shortened V by 2 bases and J by 8 bases, and 13 bases separated the two germline ends. The CDR3 DNA reads TGTGCCAGCAGCTTTTCAGGGGCCTCCACCCAGTACTTC. This gives the protein CASSFSGASTQYF.

The chain links TRBV6-1 to TRBJ2-1; 9 nucleotides agree with TRBD2. CDR1 is MNHNS, CDR2 SASEGT, per germline. This CDR3 is 15 amino acids long. Germline trimming cut 8 bases from V and 5 bases from J; bases unmatched to any gene: 10. CDR3 DNA: TGTGCCAGCCGAGGGGAACTAGCGGGCCACAATGAGCAGTTCTTC. Protein product: CASRGELAGHNEQFF.